This T cell receptor beta chain was documented in a study of blood T cell repertoires in COVID-19. V was cut by 7 bases and J by 5 bases, with 13 bases left in between. Germline V lookup: CDR1 SGHRS, CDR2 YFSETQ. The CDR3 loop spans 13 amino acids. Cohort 3 recovered donors had two negative PCRs, clearance, or symptom resolution. TCRdb's copy holds only in-frame clones and misses some; the assay was immunoSEQ multiplex PCR. The data contain about 300,000 clones, around 90% of them singletons. This sequence was found in a woman between 40 and 55 years old who had recovered from COVID-19. Material: PBMCs or T cells enriched from blood (not recorded which). The rearrangement links TRBV5-1 to TRBJ1-5, with D tentatively TRBD1 (5 bases). CDR3 in amino acids: CASSLDSHQPQHF. DNA of the CDR3: TGCGCCAGCTCACTTGACAGCCATCAGCCCCAGCATTTT.